A single sample gave rise to the 16 T cell receptor beta chains below, sequenced in a study of blood T cell repertoires in COVID-19 (dated by TCRdb to about 2020). The library relied on the immunoSEQ multiplex PCR assay. TCRdb's version of the immuneACCESS table is confined to in-frame rearrangements and falls short of the full clone set. An unresolved V gene accounts for under half of the shortfall where checked; the remainder is of unknown origin. For this sample the table gives 310,000 or so clones, of which more than 75% were detected only once. About 10% of the sample is taken by the ten largest. The sequenced sample was PBMCs or T cells enriched from blood (not recorded which). The receptor set was obtained from a woman younger than 30 who had recovered from COVID-19.

The genes are TRBV28 and TRBJ2-1; 10 bases align to TRBD2. Germline values: CDR1 MDHEN, CDR2 SYDVKM. The CDR3 length is 12 residues. The chain's CDR3 is CLAGGLYNEQFF. The CDR3 bases are TGTTTAGCGGGAGGCCTCTACAATGAGCAGTTCTTC.

This clone was recorded only once. The CDR3 bases are TGCGCCAGCAGCTTGGGTGGCGGGAGGGTGGATGAGCAGTTCTTC. Its protein is CASSLGGGRVDEQFF. V and J are TRBV5-1 and TRBJ2-1; 9 bases line up with TRBD2. CDR1 is SGHRS, CDR2 YFSETQ, per germline. Trimming at V came to 0 bases and at J to 8 bases, leaving 6 bases not matched to a gene. The CDR3 is 15 amino acids.

This chain uses TRBV15 with TRBJ2-1, with D hard to call. This CDR3 has 15 residues. The germline V gene encodes CDR1 LNHNV and CDR2 YYDKDF (reference sequence). Trimming removed 4 bases from V and 0 bases from J, with 10 bases in between. Here the CDR3 reads CATSKSGNSYNEQFF. The DNA of the CDR3 is TGTGCCACCAGCAAATCAGGCAACTCCTACAATGAGCAGTTCTTC.

The rearrangement uses TRBV5-5 and TRBJ2-3, with D perhaps matching TRBD2 (6 bases). V lost 4 bases and J 4 bases, leaving 16 bases between the germline ends. Germline V gives CDR1 SGHKS, CDR2 YYEKEE (reference sequence). CDR3 length equals 15 residues. The CDR3 DNA reads as TGTGCCAGCAGCCCCGGTGGCGGAGGGGCAGATACGCAGTATTTT. This sequence encodes CASSPGGGGADTQYF.

The J gene is TRBJ1-4, the V gene TRBV27; 7 nucleotides align to TRBD1. The germline CDR1 and CDR2 sequences are MNHEY and SMNVEV (reference sequence). This CDR3 is built from 13 residues. The V and J ends lost 5 bases and 7 bases, in that order; junction bases with no gene match: 4. This CDR3 reads CASSLWTGEKLFF. In DNA form, the CDR3 reads TGTGCCAGCAGTCTATGGACAGGTGAAAAACTGTTTTTT.

V usage is TRBV6-5 and J usage is TRBJ2-1; 9 bases align to TRBD1. This CDR3 is 15 amino acids long. With V trimmed by 7 bases and J by 4 bases, 8 bases remained unmatched. From germline, CDR1 is MNHEY and CDR2 SVGAGI. The CDR3 here is CASTPTGGAYNEQFF. The CDR3 bases are TGTGCCAGCACTCCTACAGGGGGCGCGTACAATGAGCAGTTCTTC.

CDR3 coding DNA: TGTGCCAGCAGCTTAGTAGTCGGGGGTGTAGGGCCCCAGCATTTT. This sequence encodes CASSLVVGGVGPQHF. The chain carries TRBV7-9 and TRBJ1-5, with D possibly being TRBD1 (5 bases). V shed 1 base and J shed 9 bases, with 16 bases lying between them. Germline loops: CDR1 SEHNR, CDR2 FQNEAQ (reference sequence). CDR3 length equals 15 residues. Filled out from reference TRBV7-9 and TRBJ1-5, the complete variable domain reads DTGVSQNPRHKITKRGQNVTFRCDPISEHNRLYWYRQTLGQGPEFLTYFQNEAQLEKSRLLSDRFSAERPKGSFSTLEIQRTEQGDSAMYLCASSLVVGGVGPQHFGDGTRLSIL.

This sequence joins TRBV28 and TRBJ2-5, with 11 bases fitting TRBD2. The V gene end was trimmed by 6 bases and the J gene end by 5 bases; junction bases not matched to a gene: 8. The CDR3 contains 15 residues. Germline lookup yields CDR1 MDHEN and CDR2 SYDVKM. CDR3 sequence (DNA): TGTGCCAGCAGGCTCTTAGCGGGAGGGGCGGAGACCCAGTACTTC. Protein sequence: CASRLLAGGAETQYF.

V is TRBV19 and J is TRBJ1-6; no reliable D call. V lost 10 bases and J lost 8, with 18 bases in between. The germline V gene encodes CDR1 LNHDA and CDR2 SQIVND (reference sequence). This CDR3 is 14 amino acids long. The chain's CDR3 is CATARRQADSPLHF. CDR3 coding DNA: TGTGCCACTGCGCGTCGACAAGCGGATTCACCCCTCCACTTT.

The chain employs TRBV28 and TRBJ1-2, with 7 positions matching TRBD1. CDR3 length: 14 amino acids. In germline, CDR1 is MDHEN, CDR2 SYDVKM. V was pared by 6 bases and J by 8 bases, with 12 bases of the junction left unmatched. CDR3 sequence (DNA): TGTGCCAGCAGCCCTATTTTAGGGGGCGAAGGCTACACCTTC. Its protein is CASSPILGGEGYTF.

The chain joins TRBV19 to TRBJ2-7; 7 bases align to TRBD2. The V segment lost 8 bases and the J segment 1 base; nucleotides outside the gene matches: 8. The CDR3 contains 14 residues. Germline lookup yields CDR1 LNHDA and CDR2 SQIVND (reference sequence). CDR3 sequence reads: CASAAGTISYEQYF. As DNA, the CDR3 is TGTGCCAGTGCGGCGGGGACTATTTCCTACGAGCAGTACTTC.

The chain links TRBV5-1 to TRBJ1-4, with 7 nucleotides matching TRBD1. Germline trimming cut 2 bases from V and 11 bases from J; bases unmatched to any gene: 9. The CDR3 has 14 residues. Per germline, CDR1 SGHRS and CDR2 YFSETQ. The CDR3 DNA sequence: TGCGCCAGCAGCTTCGGACAGGACTCGGGCAAACTGTTTTTT. Its translation is CASSFGQDSGKLFF.

V gene TRBV4-1 combines with J gene TRBJ2-1; 11 positions match TRBD2. The V gene's germline CDR1 is MGHRA and CDR2 YSYEKL. This CDR3 is 15 amino acids long. Germline trimming cut 2 bases from V and 4 bases from J; bases unmatched to any gene: 1. The CDR3 region is CASSQLAGGYNEQFF. The CDR3 coding sequence is TGCGCCAGCAGCCAACTAGCGGGAGGTTACAATGAGCAGTTCTTC.

The chain joins TRBV19 to TRBJ1-1; D remains ambiguous. The CDR3 sequence is 11 residues long. Trimming shortened V by 10 bases and J by 7 bases, and 13 bases separated the two germline ends. The germline gives CDR1 LNHDA, CDR2 SQIVND (reference sequence). The CDR3 is CATSARHEAFF. The CDR3 nucleotides are TGTGCCACTTCGGCGAGGCATGAAGCTTTCTTT. The whole variable domain, remainder taken from reference TRBV19 and TRBJ1-1, is DGGITQSPKYLFRKEGQNVTLSCEQNLNHDAMYWYRQDPGQGLRLIYYSQIVNDFQKGDIAEGYSVSREKKESFPLTVTSAQKNPTAFYLCATSARHEAFFGQGTRLTVV.

V and J are TRBV28 and TRBJ2-2; a weak D match, TRBD2 (6 bases). Trimming shortened V by 7 bases and J by 2 bases, and 20 bases separated the two germline ends. Germline lookup yields CDR1 MDHEN and CDR2 SYDVKM. The CDR3 runs to 17 residues. In DNA, the CDR3 is TGTGCCAGCAAAACGTACTCGGGGGAATTCAACACCGGGGAGCTGTTTTTT. It specifies CASKTYSGEFNTGELFF.

The V and J genes are TRBV15 and TRBJ1-4; no firm D call. The germline V gene encodes CDR1 LNHNV and CDR2 YYDKDF (reference sequence). This CDR3 is 14 amino acids long. Trimming cost V 0 bases and J 8 bases, with 10 bases left between them. This CDR3 is CATSRDPGGEKLFF. The DNA of the CDR3 is TGTGCCACCAGCAGAGATCCAGGAGGCGAAAAACTGTTTTTT.